These T cell receptor beta chains were read from a single sample in a study of OX40 agonist ivuxolimab in advanced cancers. The data were produced by immunoSEQ multiplex PCR, yet TCRdb's version contains in-frame clones alone and is incomplete. The data show about 94,000 clones, roughly 95% seen once. Sequenced material: CD4+ or CD8+ T cells sorted from blood, taken in a trial of the OX40 agonist ivuxolimab. The origin of the receptors is an adult with an advanced solid tumor such as melanoma, head and neck, liver or kidney cancer. The CDR3 runs from the conserved cysteine through the conserved F or W. The D gene is left open where the match is weak. Where a row states a size, it is once, few, many or the class of an expanded clone; other rows omit it.

v_call	d_call	j_call	clone_size	cdr3_aa	cdr3_nt
TRBV5-1	TRBD1	TRBJ2-7	NA	CASSPVGQGPYEQYF	TGCGCCAGCAGCCCGGTGGGACAGGGACCCTACGAGCAGTACTTC
TRBV19	TRBD1	TRBJ2-5	NA	CPQPGTITGTGAWGETQYF	TGTCCGCAGCCGGGGACTATTACCGGGACAGGGGCATGGGGAGAGACCCAGTACTTC
TRBV6-5	NA	TRBJ2-5	NA	CASIKGGSETQYF	TGTGCCAGCATCAAGGGGGGAAGTGAGACCCAGTACTTC
TRBV27	NA	TRBJ1-6	once	CASSLLTIYNSPLHF	TGTGCCAGCAGTTTATTAACAATCTACAATTCACCCCTCCACTTT
TRBV11-1	TRBD1	TRBJ2-5	NA	CASSSRDRGIWETQYF	TGTGCCAGCAGCTCCAGGGACAGGGGGATATGGGAGACCCAGTACTTC
TRBV4-2	TRBD2	TRBJ2-1	NA	CASSLEAGGPPNEQFF	TGTGCCAGCAGCCTCGAAGCGGGAGGGCCACCCAATGAGCAGTTCTTC
TRBV7-9	NA	TRBJ1-4	NA	CASSPGTEKLFF	TGTGCCAGCAGCCCCGGGACAGAAAAACTGTTTTTT
TRBV28	TRBD2	TRBJ2-1	NA	CASSSPIRGGRTYNEQFF	TGTGCCAGCAGTTCTCCCATTCGGGGCGGGAGAACCTACAATGAGCAGTTCTTC
TRBV7-2	NA	TRBJ2-5	NA	CAPEADQETQYF	TGTGCCCCGGAGGCAGACCAAGAGACCCAGTACTTC
TRBV5-6	TRBD1	TRBJ2-1	NA	CASSLVQGASGLSYNEQFF	TGTGCCAGCAGCTTGGTCCAGGGGGCCTCGGGTCTCTCCTACAATGAGCAGTTCTTC
TRBV11-2	TRBD2	TRBJ2-7	NA	CASSFGLAGGYEQYF	TGTGCCAGCAGCTTTGGACTAGCGGGGGGGTACGAGCAGTACTTC
TRBV5-1	NA	TRBJ2-1	NA	CASSFNSGDNEQFF	TGCGCCAGCAGCTTCAATAGTGGAGACAATGAGCAGTTCTTC
TRBV21-1	NA	TRBJ1-6	few	CASRPDSPEENSPLHF	TGTGCCAGCAGGCCGGACAGCCCCGAAGAAAATTCACCCCTCCACTTT
TRBV4-1	TRBD1	TRBJ2-3	NA	CASSQGSGQGPDTQYF	TGCGCCAGCAGCCAAGGTTCCGGACAGGGACCAGATACGCAGTATTTT
TRBV18	TRBD1	TRBJ1-5	once	CASSGDRALYQPQHF	TGTGCCAGCTCCGGGGACAGGGCTCTCTATCAGCCCCAGCATTTT
TRBV19	TRBD1	TRBJ2-7	NA	CASSTDSSGQGASYEQYF	TGTGCCAGTAGTACCGACTCTTCGGGACAGGGGGCTTCCTACGAGCAGTACTTC
TRBV9	NA	TRBJ2-3	NA	CASSVDITDTQYF	TGTGCCAGCAGCGTGGACATTACAGATACGCAGTATTTT
TRBV11-2	NA	TRBJ2-1	NA	CASSLGGAGAIYNEQFF	TGTGCCAGCAGCTTAGGAGGGGCGGGGGCCATCTACAATGAGCAGTTCTTC